The 11 T cell receptor beta chains below were found in one sample sequenced in a study of T-cell reconstitution after alpha-beta-depleted transplantation in children. Unique molecular identifiers were used in preparing the TCRbeta library. Via MiXCR, TCRdb re-called the PCR reads, giving one row per CDR3 protein. Among about 1,000,000 distinct CDR3 sequences listed, about 29% were seen once. The specimen comprised PBMCs, mostly from graft donor cells, sampled 360 days after TCRalphabeta/CD19-depleted stem cell transplant. These receptors were taken from a boy younger than two who had a stem cell transplant for SCID, so the T cells may come from the graft donor.

This sequence joins TRBV3-1 and TRBJ2-7, with TRBD1 as a possible D gene (5 bases). CDR3 length equals 12 residues. V dropped 4 bases and J dropped 5 bases, with 9 bases sitting between them. Germline V gene data show CDR1 as LGHDT and CDR2 as YNNKEL (reference sequence). The CDR3 sequence is CASSRRQNEQYF. For the CDR3, the DNA is TGTGCCAGCAGCCGGCGACAGAACGAGCAGTACTTC.

The chain links TRBV6-6 to TRBJ1-6; D is unresolved. Germline V gene lookup returns CDR1 MNHNY and CDR2 SVGAGI (reference sequence). CDR3 size: 13 residues. Trimming removed 5 bases at V and 5 bases at J, with 7 bases between. CDR3 sequence (DNA): TGTGCCAGCAGTCCTTGGAATAATTCACCCCTCCACTTT. As protein: CASSPWNNSPLHF.

This clonotype came up many times. The chain employs TRBV28 and TRBJ1-3; D gene uncertain. V lost 3 bases and J lost 0, with 6 bases in between. The CDR3 spans 14 residues. Germline V gives CDR1 MDHEN, CDR2 SYDVKM. The CDR3, as DNA: TGTGCCAGCAGTTTGGCCTTCTCTGGAAACACCATATATTTT. Encoded protein: CASSLAFSGNTIYF.

This rearrangement joins TRBV20-1 to TRBJ2-1; TRBD2 aligns across 7 bases. Per germline, CDR1 DFQATT and CDR2 SNEGSKA (reference sequence). V gave up 5 bases and J gave up 0 bases; unmatched junction bases: 7. The CDR3 extends over 15 amino acids. CDR3 residues: CSAYPRGYSYNEQFF. The CDR3 nucleotides are TGCAGTGCTTACCCGCGGGGGTACTCCTACAATGAGCAGTTCTTC.

This chain connects TRBV20-1 to TRBJ2-2; D is ambiguous. V lost 1 base and J lost 1, with 7 bases in between. The germline V gene encodes CDR1 DFQATT and CDR2 SNEGSKA (reference sequence). This CDR3 has 14 amino acids. This chain's CDR3 is CSARVGKNTGELFF. CDR3 coding DNA: TGCAGTGCTAGAGTGGGAAAGAACACCGGGGAGCTGTTTTTT.

This chain connects TRBV5-1 to TRBJ2-1; TRBD1 matches 10 bases. There are 16 residues in the CDR3. The germline V gene encodes CDR1 SGHRS and CDR2 YFSETQ. V shed 1 base, J shed 5 bases, and the junction held 6 bases outside the gene matches. The CDR3 sequence is CASSLPGTGVNNEQFF. The CDR3 region has the DNA TGCGCCAGCAGCTTGCCCGGGACAGGGGTCAACAATGAGCAGTTCTTC.

The rearrangement joins TRBV7-6 to TRBJ2-3, with 8 positions matching TRBD2. This CDR3 spans 13 amino acids. Trimming took 5 bases from V and 7 from J; bases not matched to a gene: 5. Germline V gene lookup returns CDR1 SGHVS and CDR2 FNYEAQ. CDR3 loop: CASSPGGGNTQYF. As DNA, the CDR3 is TGTGCCAGCAGCCCGGGGGGGGGTAATACGCAGTATTTT. The complete variable domain, with remaining parts taken from reference TRBV7-6 and TRBJ2-3, reads GAGVSQSPRYKVTKRGQDVALRCDPISGHVSLYWYRQALGQGPEFLTYFNYEAQQDKSGLPNDRFSAERPEGSISTLTIQRTEQRDSAMYRCASSPGGGNTQYFGPGTRLTVL.

This clonotype was seen a handful of times. V is TRBV29-1 and J is TRBJ2-7; tentatively, D is TRBD2 (5 bases). The germline CDR1 and CDR2 sequences are SQVTM and ANQGSEA. This CDR3 has 12 residues. Trimming removed 2 bases at V and 3 bases at J, with 8 bases between. The CDR3 reads CSVETRDYEQYF. CDR3 in DNA: TGCAGCGTTGAAACTAGGGACTACGAGCAGTACTTC.

The rearrangement joins TRBV7-2 to TRBJ1-1; D is ambiguous. The CDR3 covers 16 residues. V was pared by 2 bases and J by 0 bases, with 13 bases between. The germline V gene has CDR1 SGHTA and CDR2 FQGNSA. The CDR3 loop is CASSLIARSLNTEAFF. The CDR3 DNA is TGTGCCAGCAGCTTAATCGCCCGATCGCTGAACACTGAAGCTTTCTTT.

The CDR3 nucleotides read TGCAGTGCTAGTGGTTCCCCCTACGAGCAGTACTTC. It is translated as CSASGSPYEQYF. The rearrangement links TRBV20-1 to TRBJ2-7; unclear D gene. The length of the CDR3 is 12 residues. V gave up 3 bases and J gave up 2 bases, with 8 bases separating them. Germline V gene data show CDR1 as DFQATT and CDR2 as SNEGSKA (reference sequence).

The CDR3 protein is CASSLASWSSGGWSYNEQFF. The CDR3 region has the DNA TGTGCCAGCAGTTTAGCGAGTTGGTCTAGCGGGGGGTGGTCCTACAATGAGCAGTTCTTC. The gene calls are TRBV12-3 or TRBV12-4 and TRBJ2-1, with TRBD2 matching 11 bases. The CDR3 extends over 20 amino acids. V lost 0 bases, J lost 1 base, and 11 bases stayed unmatched.